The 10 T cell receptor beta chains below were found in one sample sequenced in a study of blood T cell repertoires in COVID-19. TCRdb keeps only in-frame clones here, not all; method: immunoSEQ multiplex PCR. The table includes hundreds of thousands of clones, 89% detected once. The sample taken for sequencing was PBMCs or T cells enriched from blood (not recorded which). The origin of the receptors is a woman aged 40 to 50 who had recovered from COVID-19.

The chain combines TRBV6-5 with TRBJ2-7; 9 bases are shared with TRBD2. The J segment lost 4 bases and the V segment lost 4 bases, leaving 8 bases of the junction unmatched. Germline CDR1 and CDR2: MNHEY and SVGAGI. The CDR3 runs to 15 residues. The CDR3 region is CASSSVAGAGYEQYF. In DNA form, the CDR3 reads TGTGCCAGCAGTTCCGTAGCGGGAGCCGGATACGAGCAGTACTTC.

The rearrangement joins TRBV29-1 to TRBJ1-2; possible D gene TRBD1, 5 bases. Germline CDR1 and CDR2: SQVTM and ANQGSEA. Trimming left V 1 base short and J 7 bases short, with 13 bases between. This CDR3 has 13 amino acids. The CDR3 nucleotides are TGCAGCGTTGAAGGGGGCGGCTTGGGTGGCTACACCTTC. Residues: CSVEGGGLGGYTF.

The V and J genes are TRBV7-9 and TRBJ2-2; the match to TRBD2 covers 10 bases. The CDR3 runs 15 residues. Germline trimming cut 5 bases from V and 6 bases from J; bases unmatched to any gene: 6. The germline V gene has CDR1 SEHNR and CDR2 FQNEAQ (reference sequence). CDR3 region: CASSRLAGEPGELFF. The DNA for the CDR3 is TGTGCCAGCAGCCGCCTAGCGGGAGAACCCGGGGAGCTGTTTTTT.

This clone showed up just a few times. The CDR3 DNA sequence: TGTGCCATCAGTGAGTCAGCGGTTGGTGACTACACCTTC. This translates into CAISESAVGDYTF. The chain combines TRBV10-3 with TRBJ1-2; D unresolved. CDR3 length: 13 amino acids. CDR1 and CDR2 from the germline V gene are ENHRY and SYGVKD. The V end was cut by 0 bases, the J end by 10 bases, with 12 bases between.

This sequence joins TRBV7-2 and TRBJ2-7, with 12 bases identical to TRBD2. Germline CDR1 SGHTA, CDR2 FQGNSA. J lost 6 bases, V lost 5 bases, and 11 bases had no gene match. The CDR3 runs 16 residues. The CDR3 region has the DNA TGTGCCAGCAGCGAAGGACTAGCGGGATTGTCTGGCGAGCAGTACTTC. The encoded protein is CASSEGLAGLSGEQYF.

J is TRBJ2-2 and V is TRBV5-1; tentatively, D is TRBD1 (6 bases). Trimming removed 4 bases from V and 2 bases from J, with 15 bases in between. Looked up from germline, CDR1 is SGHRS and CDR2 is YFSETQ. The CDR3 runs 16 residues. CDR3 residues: CASSPRDIGNTGELFF. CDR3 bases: TGCGCCAGCAGCCCCAGGGACATAGGAAACACCGGGGAGCTGTTTTTT.

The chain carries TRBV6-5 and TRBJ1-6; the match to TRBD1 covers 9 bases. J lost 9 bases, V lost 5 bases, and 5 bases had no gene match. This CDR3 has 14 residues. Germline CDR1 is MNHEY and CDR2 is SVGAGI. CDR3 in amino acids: CASSPGQGFSPLHF. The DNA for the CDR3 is TGTGCCAGCAGTCCGGGACAGGGATTTTCACCCCTCCACTTT.

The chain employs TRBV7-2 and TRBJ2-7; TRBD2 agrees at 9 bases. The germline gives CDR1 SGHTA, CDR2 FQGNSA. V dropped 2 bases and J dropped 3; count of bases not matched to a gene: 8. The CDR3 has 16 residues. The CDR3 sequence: CASSLSASGAIYEQYF. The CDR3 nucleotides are TGTGCCAGCAGCTTATCGGCTAGCGGGGCGATCTACGAGCAGTACTTC.

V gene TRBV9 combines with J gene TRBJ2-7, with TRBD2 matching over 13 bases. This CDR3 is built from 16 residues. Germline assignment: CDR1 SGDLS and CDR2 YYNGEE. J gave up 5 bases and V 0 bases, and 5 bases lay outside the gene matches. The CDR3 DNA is TGTGCCAGCAGCGTAGGACTAGCGGGAGGTGACAACGAGCAGTACTTC. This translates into CASSVGLAGGDNEQYF.

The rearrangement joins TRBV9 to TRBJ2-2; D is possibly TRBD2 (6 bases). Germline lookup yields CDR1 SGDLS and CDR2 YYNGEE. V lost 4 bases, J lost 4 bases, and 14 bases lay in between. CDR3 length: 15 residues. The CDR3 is CASSTTGLSTGELFF. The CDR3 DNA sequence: TGTGCCAGCAGCACAACGGGACTCTCCACCGGGGAGCTGTTTTTT.